This TCR beta chain derives from a study of T cell changes during pregnancy in multiple sclerosis. Trimming took 2 bases from V and 0 from J; bases not matched to a gene: 0. Per germline, CDR1 SGHVS and CDR2 FNYEAQ. CDR3 length equals 15 residues. As concerns this clone: Other DNA sequences of this sample code for an identical CDR3.

The assay was immunoSEQ multiplex PCR, and TCRdb's table has in-frame clones only and misses some. Here the sample spans 75,000 to 100,000 clones, around nine tenths being singletons. This TCR was sampled from a female donor in good health, enrolled as a control in a pregnancy study. The chain uses TRBV7-6 and TRBJ2-1; 8 bases fit TRBD2. The material was peripheral blood, obtained in the second trimester of pregnancy. The CDR3 sequence: CASSLSGSSYNEQFF. CDR3 coding DNA: TGTGCCAGCAGCTTAAGCGGGAGCTCCTACAATGAGCAGTTCTTC.